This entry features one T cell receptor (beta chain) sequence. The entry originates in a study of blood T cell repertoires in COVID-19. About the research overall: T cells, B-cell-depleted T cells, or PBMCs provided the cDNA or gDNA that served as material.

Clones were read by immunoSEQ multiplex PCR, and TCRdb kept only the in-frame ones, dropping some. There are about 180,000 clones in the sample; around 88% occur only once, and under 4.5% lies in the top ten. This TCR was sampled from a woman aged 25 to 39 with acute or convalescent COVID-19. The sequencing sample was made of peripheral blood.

The CDR3 loop reads CASSPEMNTEAFF. In DNA form, the CDR3 reads TGTGCCAGCAGCCCCGAGATGAACACTGAAGCTTTCTTT. This rearrangement joins TRBV12-3 or TRBV12-4 to TRBJ1-1; D remains ambiguous. V dropped 6 bases and J dropped 0 bases, with 8 bases sitting between them. There are 13 residues in the CDR3.